This TCR beta chain was recorded in a study of graft-versus-host responses after intestinal transplantation. Turning to the study itself: For about three years after anti-thymocyte globulin induction, all recipients took tacrolimus and steroids.

Some clones are missing from TCRdb's copy, which holds only in-frame ones; the method was immunoSEQ multiplex PCR. The table records approximately 58,000 clones, approximately 90% of them present only once. There are 15 residues in the CDR3. The V gene lost 3 bases and the J gene lost 2 bases, with 14 bases spanning the gap. Looked up from germline, CDR1 is SQVTM and CDR2 is ANQGSEA. This clonotype originated in a human patient who received an intestinal transplant, so some T cells may come from the graft donor. The chain carries TRBV29-1 and TRBJ2-1; maybe TRBD2 (5 bases). The sample consisted of PBMCs, taken 26 days after transplant. The CDR3 sequence is CSVDISRVAYNEQFF. CDR3 sequence (DNA): TGCAGCGTTGACATATCGCGGGTAGCCTACAATGAGCAGTTCTTC.